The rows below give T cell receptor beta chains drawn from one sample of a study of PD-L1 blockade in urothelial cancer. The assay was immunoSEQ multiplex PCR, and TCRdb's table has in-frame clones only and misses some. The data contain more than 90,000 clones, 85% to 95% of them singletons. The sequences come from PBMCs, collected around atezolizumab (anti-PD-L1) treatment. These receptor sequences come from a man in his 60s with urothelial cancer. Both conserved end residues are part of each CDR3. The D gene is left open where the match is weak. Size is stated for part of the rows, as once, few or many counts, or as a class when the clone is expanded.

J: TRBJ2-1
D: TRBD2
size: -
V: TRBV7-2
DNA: TGTGCCAGCAGCTTAACCCAGCTGACTAGCGGGAGACACAATGAGCAGTTCTTC
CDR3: CASSLTQLTSGRHNEQFF

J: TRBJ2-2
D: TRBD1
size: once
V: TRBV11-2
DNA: TGTGCCAGCAGCTTAGTTATTTTGCAGGGGGCATCAACCGGGGAGCTGTTTTTT
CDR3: CASSLVILQGASTGELFF

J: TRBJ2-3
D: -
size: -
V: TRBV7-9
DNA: TGTGCCAGCAGCTTAGTACAGGGAAGCACAGATACGCAGTATTTT
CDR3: CASSLVQGSTDTQYF

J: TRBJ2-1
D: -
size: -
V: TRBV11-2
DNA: TGTGCCAGCAGCCAAAACATCTACAATGAGCAGTTCTTC
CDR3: CASSQNIYNEQFF

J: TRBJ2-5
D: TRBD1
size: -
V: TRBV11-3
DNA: TGTGCCAGCAGCGGTTCAGGGGGCCGGGAGACCCAGTACTTC
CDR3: CASSGSGGRETQYF

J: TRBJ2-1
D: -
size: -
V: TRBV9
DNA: TGTGCCAGCAGCGTCTCTAACAGGGTCCAGCATGAGCAGTTCTTC
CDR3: CASSVSNRVQHEQFF

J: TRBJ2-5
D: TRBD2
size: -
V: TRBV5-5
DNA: TGTGCCAGCAGCTCCGGGACTACCCAAGAGACCCAGTACTTC
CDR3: CASSSGTTQETQYF

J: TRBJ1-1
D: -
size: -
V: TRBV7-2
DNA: TGTGCCAGCAGGGGCTACACTGAAGCTTTCTTT
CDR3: CASRGYTEAFF

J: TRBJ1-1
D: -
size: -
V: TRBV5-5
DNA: TGTGCCAGCAGCTGGGGGGGGGCTAGACAACTAAACACTGAAGCTTTCTTT
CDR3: CASSWGGARQLNTEAFF

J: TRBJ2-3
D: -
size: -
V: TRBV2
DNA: TGTGCCAGCCAGGGGTTTTCCACAGATACGCAGTATTTT
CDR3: CASQGFSTDTQYF

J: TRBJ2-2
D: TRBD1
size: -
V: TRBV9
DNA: TGTGCCAGCAGCGTCACAGGGGAAGGCGGGGAGCTGTTTTTT
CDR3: CASSVTGEGGELFF

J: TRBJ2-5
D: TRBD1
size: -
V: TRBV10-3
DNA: TGTGCCATGGCGGGACAGGGAGAAGAGACCCAGTACTTC
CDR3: CAMAGQGEETQYF

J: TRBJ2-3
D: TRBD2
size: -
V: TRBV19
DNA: TGTGCCAGTAGTGACGCGGGGGGGCTCCTTACGCAGTATTTT
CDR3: CASSDAGGLLTQYF

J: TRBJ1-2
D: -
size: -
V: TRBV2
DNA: TGTGCCAGCAATTCGGGGATTAACTATGGCTACACCTTC
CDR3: CASNSGINYGYTF

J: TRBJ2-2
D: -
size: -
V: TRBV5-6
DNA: TGTGCCAGCAGCTTGTTGACTCAAGACACCGGGGAGCTGTTTTTT
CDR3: CASSLLTQDTGELFF

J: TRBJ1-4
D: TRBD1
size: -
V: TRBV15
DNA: TGTGCCACCAGCACATACAGGGGGCTCGAGGAAAAACTGTTTTTT
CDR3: CATSTYRGLEEKLFF

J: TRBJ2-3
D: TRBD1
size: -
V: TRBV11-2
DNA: TGTGCCAGCAGCCAAACAGGGGGCATGTCCACAGATACGCAGTATTTT
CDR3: CASSQTGGMSTDTQYF

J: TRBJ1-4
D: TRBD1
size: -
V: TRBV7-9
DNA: TGTGCCAGCAGCCCTCGACAGGGCGACGAAAAACTGTTTTTT
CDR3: CASSPRQGDEKLFF

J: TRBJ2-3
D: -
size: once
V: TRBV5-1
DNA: TGCGCCAGCAGCCACGGGGGGCAGACAGATACGCAGTATTTT
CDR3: CASSHGGQTDTQYF

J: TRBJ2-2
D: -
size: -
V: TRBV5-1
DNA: TGCGCCAGCAGCGCGGGTATCGGGCCCGGGGAGCTGTTTTTT
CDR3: CASSAGIGPGELFF

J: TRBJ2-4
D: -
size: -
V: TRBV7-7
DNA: TGTGCTAGCAGCTTAATAGGGGAAAACATTCAGTACTTC
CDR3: CASSLIGENIQYF

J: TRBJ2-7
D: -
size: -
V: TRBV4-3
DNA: TGCGCCAGCAGCCAAGAGAGTTTCTCCTACGAGCAGTACTTC
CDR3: CASSQESFSYEQYF

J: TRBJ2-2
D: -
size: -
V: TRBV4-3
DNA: TGCGCCAGCAGCCAAGATACTTTTCAGGGGGGCACCGGGGAGCTGTTTTTT
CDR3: CASSQDTFQGGTGELFF

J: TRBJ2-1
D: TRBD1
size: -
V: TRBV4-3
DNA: TGCGCCAGCAGCCAAGATTGGCCCAGGGGGCTGGGAACGGACAATGAGCAGTTCTTC
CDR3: CASSQDWPRGLGTDNEQFF

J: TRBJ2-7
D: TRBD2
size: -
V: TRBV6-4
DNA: TGTGCCAGCACGGGGTCGGGGGGAGTGCCCTACGAGCAGTACTTC
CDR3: CASTGSGGVPYEQYF